Sequencing of this TCR beta chain was carried out in a study of shared clonotypes between healthy human individuals. The germline V gene has CDR1 MNHNY and CDR2 SVGAGI (reference sequence). After removal of 2 bases from V and 5 bases from J, the junction contained 7 bases not matched to a gene. CDR3 length: 15 amino acids. Data came from immunoSEQ multiplex PCR; TCRdb stores just in-frame clones and leaves some out. The repertoire holds approximately 1.5 million clones, with about 98.5% as singletons. Details on this clone: Its antigen is unidentified.

Overall study results and limits: Generally, naive subsets (rather than memory subsets) showed larger estimated richness.

This TCR was recovered from a man under 40 in good health. Sequenced: naive CD4+ T cells sorted from blood. Subset defined: CD45RA+ positively selected. The J gene is TRBJ1-2, the V gene TRBV6-6, with 8 bases matching TRBD1. The CDR3 region is CASSYLQGEQYGYTF. The CDR3 bases are TGTGCCAGCAGTTACCTACAGGGGGAACAATATGGCTACACCTTC.